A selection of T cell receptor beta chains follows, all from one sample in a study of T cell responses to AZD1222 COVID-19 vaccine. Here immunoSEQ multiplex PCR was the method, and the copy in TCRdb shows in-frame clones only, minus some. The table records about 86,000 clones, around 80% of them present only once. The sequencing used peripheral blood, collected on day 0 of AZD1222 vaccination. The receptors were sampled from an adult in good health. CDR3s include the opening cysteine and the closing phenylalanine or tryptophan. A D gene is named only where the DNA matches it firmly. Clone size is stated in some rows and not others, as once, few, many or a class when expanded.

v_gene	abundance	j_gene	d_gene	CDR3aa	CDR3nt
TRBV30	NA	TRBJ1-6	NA	CAWSGAGSPLHF	TGTGCCTGGAGTGGAGCTGGCTCACCCCTCCACTTT
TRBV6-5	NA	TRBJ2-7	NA	CASSYSWGFYEQYF	TGTGCCAGCAGTTACTCCTGGGGTTTCTACGAGCAGTACTTC
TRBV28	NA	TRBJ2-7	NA	CASSLGAGALPYEQYF	TGTGCCAGCAGTTTGGGGGCGGGAGCGCTCCCCTACGAGCAGTACTTC
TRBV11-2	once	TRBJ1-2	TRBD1	CASSLTGTNYGYTF	TGTGCCAGCAGCCTGACAGGGACTAACTATGGCTACACCTTC
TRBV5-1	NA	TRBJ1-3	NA	CASSLGTAYSGNTIYF	TGCGCCAGCAGCTTGGGGACAGCGTACTCTGGAAACACCATATATTTT
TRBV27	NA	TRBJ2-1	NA	CASRTPAYDNEQFF	TGTGCCAGCCGGACTCCGGCGTATGACAATGAGCAGTTCTTC
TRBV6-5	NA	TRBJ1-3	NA	CASQGRLENTIYF	TGTGCCAGCCAGGGACGGCTTGAAAACACCATATATTTT
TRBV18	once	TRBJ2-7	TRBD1	CASSPQGQAAYEQYF	TGTGCCAGCTCACCCCAGGGACAGGCTGCCTACGAGCAGTACTTC
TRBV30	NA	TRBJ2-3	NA	CAWNNLRRGLGTQYF	TGTGCCTGGAATAATTTAAGAAGGGGCCTCGGTACGCAGTATTTT
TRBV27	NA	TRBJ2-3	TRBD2	CASSSGLVGDTQYF	TGTGCCAGCAGTTCCGGACTAGTGGGAGATACGCAGTATTTT
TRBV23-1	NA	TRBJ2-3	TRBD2	CASSQSRTSGSGDTQYF	TGCGCCAGCAGTCAATCGAGGACTAGCGGGAGTGGAGATACGCAGTATTTT
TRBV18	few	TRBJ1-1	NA	CASSPPYSYNTEAFF	TGTGCCAGCTCACCACCGTACAGTTATAACACTGAAGCTTTCTTT
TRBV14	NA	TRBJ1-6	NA	CAQYRGGGPSPLHF	TGTGCTCAGTATAGGGGGGGAGGTCCGTCACCCCTCCACTTT
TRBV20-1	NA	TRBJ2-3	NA	CSASDLGRDWDTQYF	TGCAGTGCTAGTGACCTGGGTAGGGACTGGGATACGCAGTATTTT
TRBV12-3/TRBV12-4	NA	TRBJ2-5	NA	CASSLQASTAQYF	TGTGCCAGCAGCCTCCAAGCCAGCACGGCCCAGTACTTC
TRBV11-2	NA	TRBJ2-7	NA	CASSLYQSGLAGEQYF	TGTGCCAGCAGCTTATATCAGTCGGGGTTAGCAGGCGAGCAGTACTTC
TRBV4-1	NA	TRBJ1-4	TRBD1	CASSQGDRVTNEKLFF	TGCGCCAGCAGCCAAGGAGACAGGGTGACTAATGAAAAACTGTTTTTT
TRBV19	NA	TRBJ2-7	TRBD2	CASSATLAGGLSEQYF	TGTGCCAGTAGTGCCACCTTAGCGGGAGGACTCTCAGAGCAGTACTTC
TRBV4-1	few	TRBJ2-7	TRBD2	CASSQGLAVTYEQYF	TGCGCCAGCAGCCAAGGCCTAGCGGTAACCTACGAGCAGTACTTC
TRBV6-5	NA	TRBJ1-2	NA	CASRPGLNYGYTF	TGTGCCAGCAGACCGGGACTGAACTATGGCTACACCTTC
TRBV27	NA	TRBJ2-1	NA	CASSQGNEQFF	TGTGCCAGCAGTCAAGGCAATGAGCAGTTCTTC
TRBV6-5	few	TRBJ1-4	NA	CASSYPGLRGDEKLFF	TGTGCCAGCAGTTACCCGGGACTCCGAGGGGACGAAAAACTGTTTTTT
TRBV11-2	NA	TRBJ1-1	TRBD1	CASSPDRGTEAFF	TGTGCCAGCAGCCCGGACAGGGGCACTGAAGCTTTCTTT
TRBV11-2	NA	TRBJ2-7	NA	CASSPTWETVTEQYF	TGTGCCAGCAGCCCCACATGGGAGACAGTCACCGAGCAGTACTTC